This T cell receptor beta chain was captured in a study of T cells in women clearing cervical HPV infection. There are 15 residues in the CDR3. Germline V gene sequence: CDR1 KGHSH, CDR2 LQKENI. The assay was immunoSEQ multiplex PCR, and TCRdb's table has in-frame clones only and misses some. The ten top clones account for over 5%, within a sample of 20,000 to 25,000 clones. Concerning this clone: Its ends do not fully match the called genes, so a read error is possible. The CDR3 extends 3 residues past the end of the read, so its final part is completed from the germline J gene.

The chain combines TRBV18 with TRBJ2-7; 11 bases align to TRBD2. This receptor was obtained from a woman aged 18-70 years with a cervical HPV16 infection that either progressed to CIN3+ or cleared (not recorded which). What was sequenced was blood buffy coat. CDR3 residues: CASSPPGLAAYEQYF. The part of the CDR3 DNA that was read is TGTGCCAGCTCCCCACCGGGACTAGCGGCCTACGAG. The full variable domain, with the rest looked up from reference TRBV18 and TRBJ2-7, is NAGVMQNPRHLVRRRGQEARLRCSPMKGHSHVYWYRQLPEEGLKFMVYLQKENIIDESGMPKERFSAEFPKEGPSILRIQQVVRGDSAAYFCASSPPGLAAYEQYFGPGTRLTVT.